These 5 T cell receptor beta chains originate from one sample sequenced in a study of cytomegalovirus exposure and HLA in healthy donors (dated by TCRdb to between 2016 and 2019). The library came from the immunoSEQ multiplex PCR assay. For the multiplex PCR, a mixture combining 60 forward primers for TCR Vbeta segments and 13 reverse primers for TCR Jbeta segments was used. TCRdb retrieved this table from immuneACCESS and kept in-frame rearrangements only. Not all clones are present; in checked studies, unresolved V genes account for under half, and no reason is known for the remainder. Across this sample there are 90,000 to 110,000 clones, with 12% seen only once. Clones ranked in the top ten supply roughly 15% of the sample. The sample taken for sequencing was PBMCs. The receptors were sampled from a man between 40 and 49 years old in good health and CMV-seropositive.

This clone was counted at least ten times. The chain combines TRBV5-1 with TRBJ2-1; 12 nucleotides match TRBD2. Germline V CDR1 and CDR2: SGHRS, YFSETQ. J was trimmed by 4 bases and V by 4 bases; bases with no gene match: 9. The CDR3 is 17 residues long. The CDR3 spells CASSGRLAGVSYNEQFF. CDR3 nucleotides: TGCGCCAGCAGCGGGCGACTAGCGGGAGTTAGTTACAATGAGCAGTTCTTC.

J is TRBJ2-3 and V is TRBV21-1; no DNA check was done on the table's D call, TRBD2. TRBV21-1 is an annotated pseudogene. CDR3 length: 17 amino acids. CDR3 nucleotide sequence: TGTGCCAGCAGCCGACGAAATCTAGCATTAATCACAGATACGCAGTATTTT. As protein: CASSRRNLALITDTQYF.

The chain joins TRBV7-9 to TRBJ1-1; D ambiguous. Trimming removed 1 base at V and 2 bases at J, with 5 bases between. The V gene's germline CDR1 is SEHNR and CDR2 FQNEAQ (reference sequence). The CDR3 is 13 amino acids. The CDR3 is CASSLDRNTEAFF. The DNA for the CDR3 is TGTGCCAGCAGCTTAGACAGAAACACTGAAGCTTTCTTT.

The table lists this clone with a count of one. This chain uses TRBV18 with TRBJ2-7; D is possibly TRBD1 (7 bases). V lost 6 bases to trimming and J lost 4 bases, with 10 bases between them. There are 12 residues in the CDR3. From germline, CDR1 is KGHSH and CDR2 LQKENI. The CDR3 protein is CASSQGGYEQYF. The CDR3, as DNA: TGTGCCAGCTCCCAGGGGGGATACGAGCAGTACTTC.

This clone was observed a handful of times. The gene calls are TRBV10-3 and TRBJ1-2; D might be TRBD1 (5 bases). V lost 7 bases to trimming and J lost 4 bases, with 22 bases between them. CDR1 and CDR2 from the germline V gene are ENHRY and SYGVKD. This CDR3 contains 16 residues. The CDR3 DNA follows: TGTGCCATCACCTCAAGCGGGGGGTCACCGCCCTATGGCTACACCTTC. It translates to CAITSSGGSPPYGYTF.